The 26 T cell receptor beta chains below were found in one sample sequenced in a study of tumor-infiltrating lymphocytes in primary liver carcinoma. Co-extraction of RNA and DNA was performed on about 19-30 mg of unsorted bulk tissue. From 450 to 600 ng total RNA, TCR beta cDNA was generated with a primer in the constant region. A slightly modified ARM-PCR protocol with three nested multiplex PCR rounds produced these TCR beta libraries. Researchers ran the first two PCR rounds for 9 to 10 cycles each with TRBV1-TRBV30 forward primers and a C-beta reverse primer. TCRdb reprocessed the multiplex PCR reads via MiXCR and lists one record per CDR3 protein. Of some 64,000 distinct CDR3 sequences in the sample, about three quarters were seen once. Specimen: liver tumor tissue from sampling region 4. Subset of the sample: tumor region T4, right-lateral pole. Receptors were obtained from a man aged 35 to 55 with primary liver carcinoma and hepatitis B virus infection.

With respect to this clonotype: This may arise from a read error, as a much more abundant clone is one base away. This rearrangement joins TRBV5-1 to TRBJ2-3, with unresolved D. Per germline, CDR1 SGHRS and CDR2 YFSETQ. The CDR3 runs to 14 residues. CDR3 nucleotide sequence: TGCGCCAGCAGCTTGGGACACAACACAGATATGCAGTATTTT. It encodes CASSLGHNTDMQYF.

Details on this clonotype: Compared with germline, one end of the junction differs, possibly owing to a read error. The V gene is TRBV7-9, the J gene TRBJ2-4; D is perhaps TRBD1 or TRBD2 (5 bases each). This CDR3 spans 15 amino acids. Germline V gene data show CDR1 as SEHNR and CDR2 as FQNEAQ (reference sequence). The CDR3 spells CAGSSEGLARNIQYF. The CDR3 DNA is TGTGCCGGCAGCTCCGAGGGGTTAGCCAGAAACATTCAGTACTTC.

This chain's CDR3 is CASSFTSEIHNEQFF. The CDR3 nucleotides are TGTGCCAGCAGTTTTACTAGTGAGATCCACAATGAGCAGTTCTTC. The chain employs TRBV28 and TRBJ2-1; D possibly corresponds to TRBD2 (5 bases). Germline V gives CDR1 MDHEN, CDR2 SYDVKM. Trimming took 3 bases from V and 5 from J, leaving 14 bases between them. This CDR3 is built from 15 residues.

Note on this clonotype: At one end, the junction sequence differs from germline, possibly due to a read error. The chain recombines TRBV6-1 with TRBJ2-5; D unclear. CDR3 length: 14 amino acids. Germline CDR1 and CDR2: MNHNS and SASEGT. CDR3: CASIVTVSKETQYF. CDR3 coding DNA: TGTGCAAGCATTGTTACAGTCAGCAAAGAGACCCAGTACTTC.

This clonotype has ten or more counts. The chain couples TRBV14 to TRBJ1-2; TRBD1 is a possible D gene (5 bases). Germline CDR1 is SGHDN and CDR2 is FVKESK. The CDR3 covers 13 residues. The V and J ends lost 4 bases and 4 bases respectively, with 10 bases between them. CDR3 amino acids: CASSPGGGYGYTF. For the CDR3, the DNA is TGTGCCAGCAGCCCCGGGGGGGGCTATGGCTACACCTTC.

This clonotype was observed a handful of times. The CDR3 end shows no conserved phenylalanine or tryptophan, and so a read error is likely. The J gene is TRBJ2-7, the V gene TRBV30; the D call may be TRBD1 or TRBD2 (5 bases each). Trimming pared 2 bases from V and 3 bases from J, leaving 14 bases between. Germline CDR1 and CDR2: GTSNPN and SVGIG (reference sequence). The CDR3 spans 14 residues. The CDR3 is CAWSYPGTIYEQYL. DNA of the CDR3: TGTGCCTGGAGTTACCCCGGGACGATCTACGAGCAGTACCTC.

Comment on this clonotype: Mismatch with germline at one junction end may stem from a read error. The genes are TRBV10-1 and TRBJ1-2; D might be TRBD1 (5 bases). CDR1 and CDR2 (germline): WNHNN, SYGVQD (reference sequence). The CDR3 totals 15 residues. This CDR3 reads CVSSSELRDPDGYAF. The CDR3 DNA follows: TGCGTCAGCAGTTCGGAGCTCCGGGACCCCGATGGTTACGCCTTC.

Regarding this clonotype: The junction departs from germline at one end; a sequencing error may be responsible. CDR3 in DNA: TGCGCCAGCAATCCGGGACAGGGGGCATTATACGAGCCGTACTTC. It is translated as CASNPGQGALYEPYF. The chain combines TRBV10-2 with TRBJ2-7; the match to TRBD1 covers 12 bases. Germline CDR1 WSHSY, CDR2 SAAADI. CDR3 length equals 15 residues.

Details on this clonotype: One junction end disagrees with the germline gene, perhaps due to a read error. This chain links TRBV6-5 with TRBJ2-7, with 7 nucleotides matching TRBD1. From germline, CDR1 is MNHEY and CDR2 SVGAGI. The CDR3 is 15 residues long. The CDR3 sequence is CANSWRQGIGNEQYF. The DNA for the CDR3 is TGTGCCAACAGTTGGAGACAGGGAATTGGGAACGAGCAGTACTTC.

Comment on this clonotype: A read error may produce the germline difference seen at one junction end. The chain is built from TRBV6-5 and TRBJ2-6, with D possibly being TRBD1 or TRBD2 (6 bases each). The CDR3 is made up of 13 amino acids. CDR1 and CDR2 from the germline V gene are MNHEY and SVGAGI. The DNA of the CDR3 is TGTGACAGCACCGAATGGGGGGCCAACGTCCTTACTTTC. Its translation is CDSTEWGANVLTF.

For this clonotype: Germline is not matched at one junction end, which may reflect a read error. This chain joins TRBV10-3 and TRBJ2-2; D possibly corresponds to TRBD2 (6 bases). Germline assignment: CDR1 ENHRY and CDR2 SYGVKD. The CDR3 has 12 amino acids. The CDR3 nucleotides read TGTGCCATCACGGAGGGAGCCAGGGAGCCGTTTTTT. This codes for CAITEGAREPFF.

Concerning this clonotype: This may come from a read error, since a much larger clone is one base off. V is TRBV6-1 and J is TRBJ2-1; TRBD2 matches at 9 bases. The germline CDR1 and CDR2 sequences are MNHNS and SASEGT. V dropped 11 bases and J dropped 12; count of bases not matched to a gene: 17. The length of the CDR3 is 14 residues. The CDR3 bases are TGTGCCGGGTTAGCGGGAGAATTTAGCCATGGGCAGTTCTTC. Translating gives CAGLAGEFSHGQFF.

Remarks on this clonotype: The CDR3 end shows no conserved phenylalanine or tryptophan, and so a read error is likely. This chain joins TRBV14 and TRBJ2-1; D gene ambiguous. Germline-derived CDR1 and CDR2 are SGHDN and FVKESK. The CDR3 is 16 residues long. The V end was cut by 0 bases, the J end by 0 bases, with 9 bases between. The CDR3: CASSQDMWGSYNEQFI. The DNA for the CDR3 is TGTGCCAGCAGCCAAGATATGTGGGGCTCCTACAATGAGCAGTTCATC.

Concerning this clonotype: Sequence at one end of the junction differs from germline and may be a read error. The rearrangement uses TRBV5-6 and TRBJ2-2; D possibly corresponds to TRBD1 (5 bases). Germline CDR1 reads SGHDT; CDR2 reads YYEEEE. The CDR3 length is 15 residues. The chain's CDR3 is CTSSWRQTNTGELFF. The CDR3 nucleotides read TGTACCAGCAGCTGGAGACAGACGAACACCGGGGAGCTGTTTTTT.

Note on this clonotype: The CDR3 carries no conserved terminal phenylalanine or tryptophan, so it likely arises from a read error. This chain links TRBV10-3 with TRBJ1-3; 8 nucleotides align to TRBD1. This CDR3 contains 17 residues. Germline V gene data show CDR1 as ENHRY and CDR2 as SYGVKD. The trim removed 2 bases at V and 4 bases at J, leaving 10 bases unmatched. The CDR3 sequence is CAISETWTGNSGNTIYS. The CDR3 bases are TGTGCCATCAGTGAGACCTGGACAGGGAACTCAGGAAACACCATATATTCT.

As regards this clonotype: The junction shows a germline mismatch at one end, possibly a read error. The V call is TRBV4-3, the J call TRBJ1-1; no reliable D call. CDR1 and CDR2 from the germline V gene are LGHNA and YSLEER. This CDR3 is built from 12 residues. Here the CDR3 reads CASSQERSESFF. The CDR3 DNA is TGCGCCAGCAGCCAGGAACGGTCTGAATCTTTCTTC.

The chain joins TRBV29-1 to TRBJ2-5; maybe TRBD2 (5 bases). The CDR3 is made up of 15 amino acids. The V gene lost 4 bases and the J gene lost 4 bases, with 19 bases spanning the gap. CDR1 and CDR2 (germline): SQVTM, ANQGSEA. In DNA form, the CDR3 reads TGCAGCGTTGTTCTCCTCGGGATAGGGAGAGAGACCCAGTACTTC. It translates to CSVVLLGIGRETQYF.

This clonotype was counted only a few times. V usage is TRBV6-5 and J usage is TRBJ2-1, with TRBD1 matching over 9 bases. Germline lookup yields CDR1 MNHEY and CDR2 SVGAGI. Unmatched junction bases numbered 6, after V lost 2 bases and J lost 4 bases. The CDR3 covers 16 residues. The CDR3 sequence: CASSYGGQGNYNEQFF. CDR3 sequence (DNA): TGTGCCAGCAGTTACGGGGGACAGGGAAATTACAATGAGCAGTTCTTC.

Comments on this clonotype: Here the CDR3 omits its conserved ending phenylalanine or tryptophan, so a read error is the likely source. V and J are TRBV9 and TRBJ1-5; maybe TRBD1 (6 bases). Trimming stripped 3 bases from V and 5 bases from J, with 15 bases between. The CDR3 spans 15 residues. Germline loops: CDR1 SGDLS, CDR2 YYNGEE. CDR3: CASSAAGAVDQPQHS. The CDR3 nucleotides read TGTGCCAGCAGCGCGGCGGGGGCGGTGGATCAGCCCCAGCATTCT.

This clonotype was seen at least ten times. V usage is TRBV28 and J usage is TRBJ2-1, with D possibly TRBD2 on 6 matching bases. This CDR3 contains 15 residues. Germline assignment: CDR1 MDHEN and CDR2 SYDVKM. V dropped 2 bases and J dropped 3 bases, with 11 bases sitting between them. The CDR3 here is CASSLGGSDYNEQFF. As DNA, the CDR3 is TGTGCCAGCAGTTTAGGGGGGAGTGACTACAATGAGCAGTTCTTC. The whole variable domain, filled in from reference TRBV28 and TRBJ2-1, reads DVKVTQSSRYLVKRTGEKVFLECVQDMDHENMFWYRQDPGLGLRLIYFSYDVKMKEKGDIPEGYSVSREKKERFSLILESASTNQTSMYLCASSLGGSDYNEQFFGPGTRLTVL.

The rearrangement uses TRBV11-3 and TRBJ2-1; D unresolved. The CDR3 runs to 14 residues. In germline, CDR1 is SGHNT, CDR2 YENEEA. Deletions cut 10 bases from V and 5 bases from J, with 18 bases between. The CDR3 region is CAIGLGVSNNEQFF. The CDR3 DNA is TGTGCCATCGGCTTAGGCGTCTCTAACAATGAGCAGTTCTTC.

The chain employs TRBV5-1 and TRBJ2-1; TRBD1 matches at 7 bases. The V and J ends lost 4 bases and 9 bases, in that order; junction bases with no gene match: 13. CDR1 SGHRS and CDR2 YFSETQ come from the germline V gene. This CDR3 has 15 residues. DNA for the CDR3: TGCGCCAGCAGCGCCGGACAGGTCTCCCACAGTGAGCAGTTCTTC. It yields the protein CASSAGQVSHSEQFF.

Concerning this clonotype: This CDR3 fails to terminate in the conserved phenylalanine or tryptophan, so it likely reflects a read error. V and J are TRBV10-3 and TRBJ2-2, with 7 bases aligning to TRBD2. Germline CDR1 and CDR2: ENHRY and SYGVKD. The CDR3 is 14 amino acids. The CDR3 loop reads CAIRERDDTGELFL. The CDR3 DNA reads TGTGCAATCAGGGAGCGGGACGACACCGGGGAACTGTTTCTT.

As regards this clonotype: Its ends do not fully match the called genes, so a read error is possible. The V and J genes are TRBV11-2 and TRBJ1-5; perhaps TRBD1 as D (6 bases). The CDR3 runs 17 residues. The V gene's germline CDR1 is SGHAT and CDR2 FQNNGV. CDR3 coding DNA: TGTGTCAGCAGCTTAGTAGGGGTAACAGGGAGCAATCAGCCTCAGCCTTTT. Translation: CVSSLVGVTGSNQPQPF. Variable domain in full (rest from reference TRBV11-2 and TRBJ1-5): EAGVAQSPRYKIIEKRQSVAFWCNPISGHATLYWYQQILGQGPKLLIQFQNNGVVDDSQLPKDRFSAERLKGVDSTLKIQPAKLEDSAVYLCVSSLVGVTGSNQPQPFGDGTRLSIL.

Notes on this clonotype: This may come from a read error, since a much larger clone is one base off. The J gene is TRBJ2-3, the V gene TRBV6-1; D may match TRBD1 or TRBD2 (5 bases each). Per the germline V gene, CDR1 is MNHNS and CDR2 is SASEGT. Trimming cost V 2 bases and J 2 bases, with 14 bases left between them. This CDR3 contains 16 residues. The CDR3 DNA reads TGTGCCAGCAGTGAAAAAGGAGGACACTACACAGATACGCAGTATTTT. It encodes CASSEKGGHYTDTQYF.

About this clonotype: It may be a read error: a sequence one base away is much more abundant. V usage is TRBV28 and J usage is TRBJ2-7; 9 positions match TRBD2. The CDR3 consists of 14 residues. V dropped 5 bases and J dropped 3; count of bases not matched to a gene: 5. Germline CDR1 reads MDHEN; CDR2 reads SYDVKM. The CDR3 nucleotides read TGTGCCAGCAGTCGGCTAGCGGGGATCTACGAGCAGTACTTC. Translated, it gives CASSRLAGIYEQYF.